The entry below gives a single TCR beta chain sequence along with its context. What it binds is unknown. Germline CDR1 is SGDLS and CDR2 is YYNGEE. Trimming removed 4 bases from V and 1 base from J, with 12 bases in between. This CDR3 spans 15 amino acids. Sequenced by immunoSEQ multiplex PCR; TCRdb stores in-frame clones only, minus some. This table has approximately 140,000 clones, about 88% appearing once. The entry originates in a study of T cell responses to AZD1222 COVID-19 vaccine. Study conclusions and caveats: An increase in Spike-specific TCR breadth and depth was observed after two AZD1222 doses.

This TCR derives from an adult in good health. V and J are TRBV9 and TRBJ2-1; TRBD1 is a possible D gene (5 bases). The specimen was peripheral blood, collected on day 0 of AZD1222 vaccination. As DNA, the CDR3 is TGTGCCAGCAGCCCTGGGGCTAGTTCCTACAATGAGCAGTTCTTC. It translates to CASSPGASSYNEQFF.